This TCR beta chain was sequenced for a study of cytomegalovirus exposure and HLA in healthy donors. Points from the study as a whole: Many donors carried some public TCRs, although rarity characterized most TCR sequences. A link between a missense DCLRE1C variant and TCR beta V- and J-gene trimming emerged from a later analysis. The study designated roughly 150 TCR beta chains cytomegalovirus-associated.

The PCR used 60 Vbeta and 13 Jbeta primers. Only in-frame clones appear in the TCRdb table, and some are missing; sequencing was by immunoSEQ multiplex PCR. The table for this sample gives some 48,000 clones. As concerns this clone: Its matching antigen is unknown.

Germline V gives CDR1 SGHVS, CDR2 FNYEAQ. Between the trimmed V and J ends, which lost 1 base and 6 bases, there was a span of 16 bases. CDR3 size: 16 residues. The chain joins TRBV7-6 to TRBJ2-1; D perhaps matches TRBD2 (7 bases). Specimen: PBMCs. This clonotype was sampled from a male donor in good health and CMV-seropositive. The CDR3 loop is CASSLEGGGFTNEQFF. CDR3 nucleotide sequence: TGTGCCAGCAGCTTAGAGGGAGGGGGGTTCACCAATGAGCAGTTCTTC.